This TCR beta chain was identified in a study of spatial heterogeneity in lung cancer. About the study: Among detected sequences, beta-chain ones consistently exceeded alpha-chain ones in number.

TCRdb recomputed calls from the 5' RACE reads with MiXCR, one row per CDR3 protein. In the table there are roughly 46,000 distinct CDR3 sequences, about 11% of which are singletons. Note on this clonotype: Its antigen is unknown.

Findings and limits, study-wide: Expanded tumor TCRs that were ubiquitous appeared in blood more at resection than follow-up.

The germline V gene has CDR1 MNHEY and CDR2 SMNVEV (reference sequence). CDR3 length equals 16 residues. V shed 1 base and J 7 bases; nucleotides not matched to a gene: 8. Time point meaning: sample taken at primary tumor resection. Frozen PBMC, nontumor lung or tumor provided whole RNA, which was sequenced unsorted. The starting material was PBMCs, obtained at surgery. This sequence joins TRBV27 and TRBJ1-4; 8 positions agree with TRBD1. This TCR was sampled from a female donor with early-stage non-small cell lung cancer. Here the CDR3 DNA reads TGTGCCAGCAGTTTATTAGGACAGGGACCTCGTGAAAAACTGTTTTTT. Translated: CASSLLGQGPREKLFF.